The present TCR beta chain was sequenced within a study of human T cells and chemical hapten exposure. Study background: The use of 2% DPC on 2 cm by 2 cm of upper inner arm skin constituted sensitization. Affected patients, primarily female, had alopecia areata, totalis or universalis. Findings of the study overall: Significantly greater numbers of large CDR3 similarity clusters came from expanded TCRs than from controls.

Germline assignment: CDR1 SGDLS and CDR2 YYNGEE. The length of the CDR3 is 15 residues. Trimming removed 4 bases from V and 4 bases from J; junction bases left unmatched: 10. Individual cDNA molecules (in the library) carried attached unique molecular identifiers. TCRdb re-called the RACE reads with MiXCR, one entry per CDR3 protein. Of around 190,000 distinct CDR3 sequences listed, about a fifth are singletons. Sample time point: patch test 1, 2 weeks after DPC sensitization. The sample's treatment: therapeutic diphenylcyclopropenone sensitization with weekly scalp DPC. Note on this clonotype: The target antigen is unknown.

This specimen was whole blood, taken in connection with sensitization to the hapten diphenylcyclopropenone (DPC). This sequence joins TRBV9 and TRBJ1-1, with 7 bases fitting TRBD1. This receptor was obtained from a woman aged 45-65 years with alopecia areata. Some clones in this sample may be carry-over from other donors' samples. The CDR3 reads CASSTHLTGSTEAFF. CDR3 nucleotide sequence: TGTGCCAGCAGCACCCACCTGACAGGGAGCACTGAAGCTTTCTTT. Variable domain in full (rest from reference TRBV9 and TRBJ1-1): DSGVTQTPKHLITATGQRVTLRCSPRSGDLSVYWYQQSLDQGLQFLIQYYNGEERAKGNILERFSAQQFPDLHSELNLSSLELGDSALYFCASSTHLTGSTEAFFGQGTRLTVV.